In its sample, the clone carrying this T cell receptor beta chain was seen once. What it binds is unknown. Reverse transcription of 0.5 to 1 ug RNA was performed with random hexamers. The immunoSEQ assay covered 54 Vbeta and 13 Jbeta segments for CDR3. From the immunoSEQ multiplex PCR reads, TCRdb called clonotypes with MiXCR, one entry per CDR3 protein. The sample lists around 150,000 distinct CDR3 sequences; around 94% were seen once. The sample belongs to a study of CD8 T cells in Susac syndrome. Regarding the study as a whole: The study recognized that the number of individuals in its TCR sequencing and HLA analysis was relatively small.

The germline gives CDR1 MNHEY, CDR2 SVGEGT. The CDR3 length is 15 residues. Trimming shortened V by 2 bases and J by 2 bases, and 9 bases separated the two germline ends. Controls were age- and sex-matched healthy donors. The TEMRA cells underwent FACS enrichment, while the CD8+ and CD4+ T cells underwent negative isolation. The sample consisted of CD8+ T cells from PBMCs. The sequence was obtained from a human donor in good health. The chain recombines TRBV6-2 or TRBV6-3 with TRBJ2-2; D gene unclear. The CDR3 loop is CASSYPYYNTGELFF. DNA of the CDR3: TGTGCCAGCAGTTACCCATACTATAACACCGGGGAGCTGTTTTTT.